These 8 T cell receptor beta chains came from one sample sequenced in a study of OX40 agonist ivuxolimab in advanced cancers. The repertoire was sequenced with immunoSEQ multiplex PCR; TCRdb's copy has only in-frame clones and lacks some. The sample contains around 68,000 clones, 80% to 95% of which appear only once. The starting material was CD4+ or CD8+ T cells sorted from blood, obtained in a trial of the OX40 agonist ivuxolimab. These receptors were obtained from an adult with an advanced solid tumor such as melanoma, head and neck, liver or kidney cancer.

The gene calls are TRBV11-3 and TRBJ2-2, with D perhaps matching TRBD1 (6 bases). V lost 3 bases and J lost 7, with 21 bases in between. The germline V gene has CDR1 SGHNT and CDR2 YENEEA. This CDR3 is built from 17 residues. CDR3 amino acids: CASSLVGGTRAIGELFF. The CDR3 coding sequence is TGTGCCAGCAGCTTGGTCGGTGGGACACGCGCAATCGGGGAGCTGTTTTTT.

This clone was recorded a few times. J is TRBJ2-3 and V is TRBV7-3; 10 bases are a match to TRBD2. Losses at the gene ends were 4 bases for V and 13 bases for J; bases not matched to a gene: 8. CDR1 is SGHTA, CDR2 FQGTGA, per germline. The CDR3 is 13 amino acids. The CDR3 DNA reads TGTGCCAGCAGCTCTAGACCTAGCGGGAGTGAGTATTTT. This translates into CASSSRPSGSEYF. The complete variable domain, with remaining parts taken from reference TRBV7-3 and TRBJ2-3, reads GAGVSQTPSNKVTEKGKYVELRCDPISGHTALYWYRQSLGQGPEFLIYFQGTGAADDSGLPNDRFFAVRPEGSVSTLKIQRTERGDSAVYLCASSSRPSGSEYFGPGTRLTVL.

This rearrangement joins TRBV14 to TRBJ2-7, with 12 positions matching TRBD2. Germline V gene data show CDR1 as SGHDN and CDR2 as FVKESK. CDR3 length: 16 residues. The V segment lost 3 bases and the J segment 0 bases; nucleotides outside the gene matches: 3. The CDR3 protein is CASSQETSGGSYEQYF. The CDR3, as DNA: TGTGCCAGCAGCCAGGAGACTAGCGGGGGCTCCTACGAGCAGTACTTC. The entire variable domain, with the rest obtained from reference TRBV14 and TRBJ2-7, is as follows: EAGVTQFPSHSVIEKGQTVTLRCDPISGHDNLYWYRRVMGKEIKFLLHFVKESKQDESGMPNNRFLAERTGGTYSTLKVQPAELEDSGVYFCASSQETSGGSYEQYFGPGTRLTVT.

There are a few counts of this clone. This chain connects TRBV5-3 to TRBJ2-1; 11 nucleotides line up with TRBD2. TRBV5-3 is assigned to the ORF class and has an uncertain function. The CDR3 is 19 amino acids. V gave up 6 bases and J gave up 5 bases; unmatched junction bases: 19. In nucleotides, the CDR3 is TGTGCCAGAATCAGCACCGGGACTAGCGGCTCACCGAACGACAATGAGCAGTTCTTC. Its translation is CARISTGTSGSPNDNEQFF.

The V and J genes are TRBV18 and TRBJ1-4; 7 bases are shared with TRBD1. This CDR3 is built from 15 residues. Germline assignment: CDR1 KGHSH and CDR2 LQKENI. The V and J ends lost 4 bases and 2 bases, in that order; junction bases with no gene match: 4. For the CDR3, the DNA is TGTGCCAGCTCACTTGGGACAGTCACTAATGAAAAACTGTTTTTT. As protein: CASSLGTVTNEKLFF.

This chain uses TRBV7-6 with TRBJ1-1; the D is unclear. CDR1 is SGHVS and CDR2 is FNYEAQ in the germline V gene. Between the trimmed V and J ends, which lost 2 bases and 2 bases, there was a span of 6 bases. The CDR3 has 13 residues. CDR3 bases: TGTGCCAGCAGCTTAACGGTTAACACTGAAGCTTTCTTT. Its protein is CASSLTVNTEAFF.

The CDR3 DNA is TGTGCCAGCAGAACCGGGGGTGGTTCCTATGGCTACACCTTC. Residues: CASRTGGGSYGYTF. The chain has TRBV2 and TRBJ1-2, with D possibly matching TRBD1 (5 bases). V was cut by 6 bases and J by 4 bases, with 15 bases left in between. This CDR3 contains 14 residues. CDR1 SNHLY and CDR2 FYNNEI come from the germline V gene. Full variable domain (missing parts from reference TRBV2 and TRBJ1-2): EPEVTQTPSHQVTQMGQEVILRCVPISNHLYFYWYRQILGQKVEFLVSFYNNEISEKSEIFDDQFSVERPDGSNFTLKIRSTKLEDSAMYFCASRTGGGSYGYTFGSGTRLTVV.

Of note for this clone: Germline and junction disagree at one end, which may indicate a read error. V and J are TRBV6-1 and TRBJ2-7; TRBD1 might be the D (6 bases). CDR3 length: 13 residues. The germline gives CDR1 MNHNS, CDR2 SASEGT. Written as DNA, the CDR3 is TGTGCCAGCAGTGACACCTCGGACAGAAGTGGGGACTTC. This translates into CASSDTSDRSGDF.